The 22 T cell receptor beta chains given below trace back to one sample, sequenced in a study of brain T cells in children with intractable seizures. Sequenced by immunoSEQ multiplex PCR; TCRdb stores in-frame clones only, minus some. The sample contains under 150,000 clones, 85% to 95% of which appear only once. The sequences come from peripheral blood, collected at surgery. Receptors originate from a boy younger than two with hemimegalencephaly and intractable seizures.

V and J are TRBV27 and TRBJ2-4; D may match TRBD1 or TRBD2 (5 bases each). V was shortened by 2 bases and J by 9 bases, with 14 bases between the two germline ends. CDR3 size: 14 residues. Germline loops: CDR1 MNHEY, CDR2 SMNVEV (reference sequence). The CDR3 DNA sequence: TGTGCCAGCAGTTTACGGGGCCCGGCTCCCATTCAGTACTTC. This gives the protein CASSLRGPAPIQYF.

The V call is TRBV24-1, the J call TRBJ2-2; tentative D call: TRBD2 (5 bases). This CDR3 comprises 15 residues. Trimming cost V 0 bases and J 4 bases, with 8 bases left between them. Germline values: CDR1 KGHDR, CDR2 SFDVKD. This CDR3 is CATSDLRGSTGELFF. For the CDR3, the DNA is TGTGCCACCAGTGATTTGCGCGGGTCCACCGGGGAGCTGTTTTTT.

The chain links TRBV2 to TRBJ2-7; D is ambiguous. The germline gives CDR1 SNHLY, CDR2 FYNNEI. V shed 4 bases and J shed 3 bases, with 19 bases lying between them. The CDR3 consists of 16 residues. In nucleotides, the CDR3 is TGTGCCAGCAGTGGCCCTTTTACCGGGCCCCGCTACGAGCAGTACTTC. Its translation: CASSGPFTGPRYEQYF.

This rearrangement joins TRBV7-6 to TRBJ2-3; 9 bases agree with TRBD2. Trimming removed 5 bases from V and 0 bases from J; junction bases left unmatched: 6. The CDR3 is made up of 16 amino acids. Per the germline V gene, CDR1 is SGHVS and CDR2 is FNYEAQ. CDR3 DNA: TGTGCCAGCAGCGCCGGACTAGCGCCCAGCACAGATACGCAGTATTTT. Amino acid sequence: CASSAGLAPSTDTQYF.

CDR3 protein: CASSQGRGTGAYNEQFF. The DNA for the CDR3 is TGTGCCAGCTCACAGGGCCGCGGGACAGGGGCCTACAATGAGCAGTTCTTC. V and J are TRBV18 and TRBJ2-1; 10 nucleotides match TRBD1. Looked up from germline, CDR1 is KGHSH and CDR2 is LQKENI. Germline trimming cut 4 bases from V and 2 bases from J; bases unmatched to any gene: 8. This CDR3 has 17 amino acids.

The chain couples TRBV3-1 (or the pseudogene TRBV3-2) to TRBJ2-3, with TRBD2 identical over 8 bases. V shed 2 bases, J shed 3 bases, and the junction held 16 bases outside the gene matches. CDR1 is LGHDT and CDR2 is YNNKEL in the germline V gene (reference sequence). CDR3 length: 19 residues. The CDR3 loop is CASSQRGIAGLLNTDTQYF. For the CDR3, the DNA is TGTGCCAGCAGCCAAAGAGGAATAGCGGGACTTTTAAATACAGATACGCAGTATTTT.

This clone was seen a handful of times. The chain has TRBV28 and TRBJ1-1; D call uncertain. Trimming pared 5 bases from V and 6 bases from J, leaving 22 bases between. The CDR3 is 16 residues long. From germline, CDR1 is MDHEN and CDR2 SYDVKM. The CDR3 DNA is TGTGCCAGCAGTGGCATTGCGGATTTACTCATCCCTGAAGCTTTCTTT. Its protein product is CASSGIADLLIPEAFF.

The genes are TRBV7-9 and TRBJ2-1; TRBD2 matches 11 bases. Germline assignment: CDR1 SEHNR and CDR2 FQNEAQ (reference sequence). Germline trimming cut 5 bases from V and 7 bases from J; bases unmatched to any gene: 13. The CDR3 has 17 amino acids. The CDR3 region is CASSPGLAAVAGNEQFF. In nucleotides, the CDR3 is TGTGCCAGCAGCCCGGGACTAGCGGCCGTAGCGGGAAATGAGCAGTTCTTC.

J is TRBJ1-2 and V is TRBV24-1; a possible D gene is TRBD1 (5 bases). The CDR3 loop spans 15 amino acids. The ends were cut back, 0 bases at V and 7 bases at J, with 14 bases in the middle. Germline V gene data show CDR1 as KGHDR and CDR2 as SFDVKD. CDR3 sequence (DNA): TGTGCCACCAGTGATTTGGGCCAGGGATTTAGTGGCTACACCTTC. Translating it yields CATSDLGQGFSGYTF.

The V and J genes are TRBV19 and TRBJ2-1; D ambiguous. Germline CDR1 reads LNHDA; CDR2 reads SQIVND (reference sequence). This CDR3 has 14 amino acids. Between the trimmed V and J ends, which lost 4 bases and 6 bases, there was a span of 13 bases. The CDR3 nucleotides read TGTGCCAGTAGTAAGGCAGTGAAGGTCAATGAGCAGTTCTTC. It is translated as CASSKAVKVNEQFF.

The chain couples TRBV5-1 to TRBJ2-3; no definite D call. Germline V lookup: CDR1 SGHRS, CDR2 YFSETQ. V shed 4 bases and J shed 4 bases, with 13 bases lying between them. This CDR3 has 14 residues. Written as DNA, the CDR3 is TGCGCCAGCAGCCCCGGTGGAGCCGCAGATACGCAGTATTTT. Translating gives CASSPGGAADTQYF. Using reference TRBV5-1 and TRBJ2-3 for the parts outside the CDR3, the full variable domain is KAGVTQTPRYLIKTRGQQVTLSCSPISGHRSVSWYQQTPGQGLQFLFEYFSETQRNKGNFPGRFSGRQFSNSRSEMNVSTLELGDSALYLCASSPGGAADTQYFGPGTRLTVL.

This clone was counted only a few times. The chain has TRBV3-1 (or the pseudogene TRBV3-2) and TRBJ2-3, with D unresolved. The CDR3 loop spans 11 amino acids. Germline-derived CDR1 and CDR2 are LGHDT and YNNKEL (reference sequence). Trimming removed 5 bases from V and 2 bases from J, with 2 bases in between. The CDR3 spells CASSITDTQYF. The DNA for the CDR3 is TGTGCCAGCAGCATCACAGATACGCAGTATTTT.

The genes are TRBV7-3 and TRBJ2-1, with 7 bases that match TRBD2. In germline, CDR1 is SGHTA, CDR2 FQGTGA. The trim removed 2 bases at V and 4 bases at J, leaving 14 bases unmatched. The CDR3 extends over 18 amino acids. CDR3 sequence: CASSLLGPFGGSYNEQFF. The CDR3 DNA reads TGTGCCAGCAGCTTACTTGGACCGTTCGGGGGGAGTTACAATGAGCAGTTCTTC.

CDR3 DNA: TGTGCCACCAGTGGGAGGGCGGGTAACTACAATGAGCAGTTCTTC. As protein: CATSGRAGNYNEQFF. The chain recombines TRBV24-1 with TRBJ2-1; TRBD2 is a possible D gene (6 bases). The CDR3 is made up of 15 amino acids. V lost 5 bases and J lost 3, with 13 bases in between. The germline CDR1 and CDR2 sequences are KGHDR and SFDVKD.

V and J are TRBV9 and TRBJ2-5; D remains ambiguous. The germline CDR1 and CDR2 sequences are SGDLS and YYNGEE. The CDR3 is 12 residues long. V gave up 4 bases and J gave up 5 bases, with 9 bases separating them. The CDR3 loop is CASSFSGETQYF. CDR3 DNA sequence: TGTGCCAGCAGCTTCTCCGGGGAGACCCAGTACTTC.

This chain connects TRBV6-2 or TRBV6-3 to TRBJ1-4, with no clear D. Deletions cut 2 bases from V and 1 base from J, with 5 bases between. Germline lookup yields CDR1 MNHEY and CDR2 SVGEGT. This CDR3 has 14 amino acids. The CDR3 reads CASSYVGTNEKLFF. DNA of the CDR3: TGTGCCAGCAGTTACGTGGGAACTAATGAAAAACTGTTTTTT.

The V and J genes are TRBV28 and TRBJ2-7; D is uncertain. The CDR3 is 15 residues long. The germline CDR1 and CDR2 sequences are MDHEN and SYDVKM. V was clipped by 3 bases and J by 3 bases, with 15 bases between them. The CDR3 DNA is TGTGCCAGCAGTTTCAAGCGATCCGCCCACTACGAGCAGTACTTC. Its protein is CASSFKRSAHYEQYF.

The table lists this clone with a few counts. The rearrangement links TRBV10-3 to TRBJ2-3; possible D gene TRBD2, 6 bases. The CDR3 consists of 16 residues. Between the trimmed V and J ends, which lost 5 bases and 4 bases, there was a span of 19 bases. Germline CDR1 ENHRY, CDR2 SYGVKD. The CDR3: CAISPQGSGASDTQYF. The CDR3 region has the DNA TGTGCCATCAGTCCCCAGGGCTCGGGAGCGTCAGATACGCAGTATTTT.

This sequence joins TRBV27 and TRBJ2-3, with TRBD2 identical over 8 bases. Germline CDR1 and CDR2: MNHEY and SMNVEV (reference sequence). With V trimmed by 6 bases and J by 5 bases, 7 bases remained unmatched. The CDR3 consists of 14 residues. The CDR3 bases are TGTGCCAGCAGGCCCAGCGGGAGTATAGATACGCAGTATTTT. Its protein is CASRPSGSIDTQYF.

The chain links TRBV5-1 to TRBJ2-5, with 12 bases lining up with TRBD2. Germline V lookup: CDR1 SGHRS, CDR2 YFSETQ. V lost 5 bases to trimming and J lost 4 bases; unmatched junction nucleotides: 12. The CDR3 is 17 residues long. The CDR3, as DNA: TGCGCCAGCAGTCGACTAGCGGGAGATGTCACGGGAGAGACCCAGTACTTC. Encoded protein: CASSRLAGDVTGETQYF.

In its sample, this clone was seen once. CDR3 coding DNA: TGTGCCAGCAGCTTAGTGTCCCCCGGGACAGGGGTCTATGGCTACACCTTC. Translated: CASSLVSPGTGVYGYTF. The chain links TRBV13 to TRBJ1-2; TRBD1 matches at 10 bases. V lost 1 base to trimming and J lost 4 bases; unmatched junction nucleotides: 9. The CDR3 has 17 residues. Germline V lookup: CDR1 PRHDT, CDR2 FYEKMQ (reference sequence).

This clone has only one observation. The V call is TRBV18, the J call TRBJ2-5; D is uncertain. V was cut by 1 base and J by 4 bases, with 13 bases left in between. The CDR3 consists of 15 residues. Germline-derived CDR1 and CDR2 are KGHSH and LQKENI. CDR3 bases: TGTGCCAGCTCACCACGCCCCGGGTCCCGAGAGACCCAGTACTTC. Amino acids: CASSPRPGSRETQYF.